The 30 T cell receptor beta chains in this list originate from one sample, sequenced in a study of T cells in Graves' hyperthyroidism and ophthalmopathy. There were TCR beta CDR3 regions amplified from RNA transcripts. Researchers ran a first-round RT-PCR on the TCR CDR3 using the HTBI primer set. From the multiplex PCR reads, TCRdb called clonotypes with MiXCR, one entry per CDR3 protein. The sample shows hundreds of thousands of distinct CDR3 sequences, about 14% of them seen only once. Sequencing was performed on blood. Receptors originate from a woman aged 45-65 years with Graves' ophthalmopathy.

This clonotype was observed a few times. CDR3 in DNA: TGCAGTGCTGGTAAACTAGCGGAGCCCTACGAGCAGTACTTC. Protein sequence: CSAGKLAEPYEQYF. The J gene is TRBJ2-7, the V gene TRBV20-1, with 8 positions matching TRBD2. The CDR3 is 14 residues long. In germline, CDR1 is DFQATT, CDR2 SNEGSKA (reference sequence). The V and J ends lost 5 bases and 2 bases, in that order; junction bases with no gene match: 8.

This clonotype showed up many times. V and J are TRBV30 and TRBJ2-7, with D unresolved. The CDR3 is made up of 12 amino acids. The ends were cut back, 1 base at V and 0 bases at J, with 4 bases in the middle. Per germline, CDR1 GTSNPN and CDR2 SVGIG (reference sequence). The CDR3 nucleotides are TGTGCCTGGAGTGGCTTCTCCTACGAGCAGTACTTC. It is translated as CAWSGFSYEQYF.

This clonotype was counted many times. The chain is built from TRBV28 and TRBJ2-3, with a tentative D call TRBD2 (5 bases). Per the germline V gene, CDR1 is MDHEN and CDR2 is SYDVKM. Trimming removed 6 bases at V and 8 bases at J, with 15 bases between. This CDR3 is built from 13 residues. The CDR3 loop is CASRTTLVGTQYF. In DNA form, the CDR3 reads TGTGCCAGCAGGACCACACTAGTCGGTACGCAGTATTTT. Using reference TRBV28 and TRBJ2-3 for the parts outside the CDR3, the full variable domain is DVKVTQSSRYLVKRTGEKVFLECVQDMDHENMFWYRQDPGLGLRLIYFSYDVKMKEKGDIPEGYSVSREKKERFSLILESASTNQTSMYLCASRTTLVGTQYFGPGTRLTVL.

The gene calls are TRBV7-3 and TRBJ2-1; 11 bases agree with TRBD2. Germline V gene data show CDR1 as SGHTA and CDR2 as FQGTGA. There are 15 residues in the CDR3. The junction had 8 bases not matched to a gene; V was cut back by 5 bases and J by 8 bases. In DNA, the CDR3 is TGTGCCAGCAGCCATTCTAGCGGGGGGCGGGATGAGCAGTTCTTC. Its protein is CASSHSSGGRDEQFF. The variable domain in full, completed from reference TRBV7-3 and TRBJ2-1, reads GAGVSQTPSNKVTEKGKYVELRCDPISGHTALYWYRQSLGQGPEFLIYFQGTGAADDSGLPNDRFFAVRPEGSVSTLKIQRTERGDSAVYLCASSHSSGGRDEQFFGPGTRLTVL.

Details on this clonotype: A much larger clone is a single base away; this may be a read error. Here the CDR3 DNA reads TGTGCCAGCAGCTTTTTGCCGCGGGAGATCAATGAGCAGTACTTC. Translating gives CASSFLPREINEQYF. J is TRBJ2-1 and V is TRBV7-9, with 7 bases aligning to TRBD2. The last part of the DNA fits TRBJ2-7 better; the J call may be wrong. The germline V gene has CDR1 SEHNR and CDR2 FQNEAQ (reference sequence). The CDR3 runs to 15 residues.

This clonotype has a count of ten or more. CDR3 amino acids: CASSSWYNEQFF. The DNA for the CDR3 is TGTGCCAGCAGTTCCTGGTACAATGAGCAGTTCTTC. The V call is TRBV12-3 or TRBV12-4, the J call TRBJ2-1; D unresolved. The CDR3 contains 12 residues. Trimming shortened V by 4 bases and J by 4 bases, and 5 bases separated the two germline ends.

This clonotype came up many times. This chain connects TRBV28 to TRBJ2-3, with 9 bases aligning to TRBD2. V shed 4 bases and J 3 bases; nucleotides not matched to a gene: 5. The CDR3 consists of 15 residues. Germline lookup yields CDR1 MDHEN and CDR2 SYDVKM. CDR3 sequence reads: CASSSLAGETDTQYF. The DNA of the CDR3 is TGTGCCAGCAGTTCCTTAGCGGGAGAAACAGATACGCAGTATTTT.

J is TRBJ2-2 and V is TRBV19; TRBD2 matches at 13 bases. CDR3 size: 16 residues. Germline lookup yields CDR1 LNHDA and CDR2 SQIVND (reference sequence). The trim removed 7 bases at V and 1 base at J, leaving 3 bases unmatched. The chain's CDR3 is CASKGLAGLNTGELFF. The DNA for the CDR3 is TGTGCCAGTAAGGGACTAGCGGGGTTGAACACCGGGGAGCTGTTTTTT.

V and J are TRBV19 and TRBJ1-6; 7 nucleotides line up with TRBD1. Losses at the gene ends were 5 bases for V and 6 bases for J; bases not matched to a gene: 10. The CDR3 runs to 16 residues. Germline V gene lookup returns CDR1 LNHDA and CDR2 SQIVND (reference sequence). The CDR3 protein is CASSFERGQPNSPLHF. CDR3 nucleotide sequence: TGTGCCAGTAGTTTCGAGAGGGGACAGCCTAATTCACCCCTCCACTTT.

The sample holds many counts of this clonotype. The genes are TRBV12-3 or TRBV12-4 and TRBJ2-1, with TRBD2 identical over 11 bases. After removal of 6 bases from V and 6 bases from J, the junction contained 16 bases not matched to a gene. CDR3 length: 18 residues. CDR3 protein: CASRGGLAAQTLANEQFF. In nucleotides, the CDR3 is TGTGCCAGCAGGGGGGGACTAGCGGCCCAGACCCTCGCCAATGAGCAGTTCTTC.

The rearrangement uses TRBV20-1 and TRBJ1-5; the match to TRBD1 covers 8 bases. V was pared by 4 bases and J by 1 base, with 12 bases of the junction left unmatched. Germline V CDR1 and CDR2: DFQATT, SNEGSKA (reference sequence). The CDR3 extends over 17 amino acids. CDR3 region: CSANLQGAGVSNQPQHF. CDR3 DNA: TGCAGTGCTAATTTGCAGGGGGCGGGGGTCAGCAATCAGCCCCAGCATTTT.

The chain links TRBV18 to TRBJ1-6, with 8 nucleotides matching TRBD1. Germline V gives CDR1 KGHSH, CDR2 LQKENI. Unmatched junction bases numbered 7, after V lost 4 bases and J lost 8 bases. The CDR3 consists of 15 residues. Here the CDR3 reads CASSLQGARHSPLHF. Here the CDR3 DNA reads TGTGCCAGCTCACTCCAGGGGGCAAGGCATTCACCCCTCCACTTT.

This clonotype was seen ten or more times. V is TRBV3-1 and J is TRBJ1-5, with TRBD1 matching over 10 bases. The ends lost 1 base at V and 5 bases at J; junction bases unmatched: 5. Per germline, CDR1 LGHDT and CDR2 YNNKEL (reference sequence). The CDR3 totals 16 residues. The CDR3, as DNA: TGTGCCAGCAGCCAAGGGGACAGGGGCCCATATCAGCCCCAGCATTTT. This codes for CASSQGDRGPYQPQHF.

In its sample, this clonotype was seen many times. This chain uses TRBV7-2 with TRBJ2-1, with 8 positions matching TRBD2. The V gene end was trimmed by 9 bases and the J gene end by 6 bases; junction bases not matched to a gene: 4. Germline CDR1 is SGHTA and CDR2 is FQGNSA. The CDR3 extends over 12 amino acids. The CDR3 loop is CASEAGANEQFF. CDR3 DNA sequence: TGTGCCAGTGAAGCGGGAGCCAATGAGCAGTTCTTC.

This clonotype has a handful of counts. The chain employs TRBV5-1 and TRBJ2-2, with 7 bases identical to TRBD1. The CDR3 is made up of 15 amino acids. From germline, CDR1 is SGHRS and CDR2 YFSETQ. The junction had 5 bases not matched to a gene; V was cut back by 2 bases and J by 4 bases. CDR3 in DNA: TGCGCCAGCAGCTTAACAGGGGCGGGCACCGGGGAGCTGTTTTTT. It yields the protein CASSLTGAGTGELFF.

The J gene is TRBJ2-5, the V gene TRBV29-1; 7 bases are a match to TRBD2. CDR3 length: 12 amino acids. Losses at the gene ends were 7 bases for V and 5 bases for J; bases not matched to a gene: 7. Germline values: CDR1 SQVTM, CDR2 ANQGSEA. The CDR3 bases are TGCAGCGCCAAGACTAGCATGGAGACCCAGTACTTC. Residues: CSAKTSMETQYF.

There are many counts of this clonotype. The rearrangement uses TRBV27 and TRBJ2-5; D is tentatively TRBD1 or TRBD2 (5 bases each). The CDR3 consists of 14 residues. Deletions cut 6 bases from V and 3 bases from J, with 14 bases between. The germline V gene has CDR1 MNHEY and CDR2 SMNVEV (reference sequence). The CDR3 region has the DNA TGTGCCAGCAGACAAACGGGACGGAAAGAGACCCAGTACTTC. As protein: CASRQTGRKETQYF.

The chain has TRBV24-1 and TRBJ2-1; D may be TRBD1 (6 bases). This CDR3 comprises 14 residues. Trimming cost V 2 bases and J 9 bases, with 13 bases left between them. Germline V gives CDR1 KGHDR, CDR2 SFDVKD. This chain's CDR3 is CATSDSLQGVEQFF. CDR3 nucleotides: TGTGCCACCAGTGATTCCTTACAGGGAGTTGAGCAGTTCTTC.

This clonotype has a handful of counts. V usage is TRBV10-3 and J usage is TRBJ1-3; 10 nucleotides align to TRBD1. V gave up 11 bases and J gave up 2 bases; unmatched junction bases: 6. CDR3 size: 14 residues. Germline V gives CDR1 ENHRY, CDR2 SYGVKD. The DNA of the CDR3 is TGTGCCGTAGGACAGGGGGATCCTGGAAACACCATATATTTT. The encoded protein is CAVGQGDPGNTIYF.

The chain carries TRBV29-1 and TRBJ1-2; TRBD1 is a possible D gene (5 bases). V lost 4 bases, J lost 7 bases, and 16 bases lay in between. The CDR3 sequence is 13 residues long. Germline V gene lookup returns CDR1 SQVTM and CDR2 ANQGSEA. CDR3 protein: CSVGWQGFLGYTF. In DNA form, the CDR3 reads TGCAGCGTTGGATGGCAGGGCTTCCTTGGCTACACCTTC.

Details on this clonotype: A much larger clone differs from this one at a single base, so this may be a read error. For the CDR3, the DNA is TGTGCCAGCAGTTCAGGGGGTACTGGAAGCACCATATATTTT. The encoded protein is CASSSGGTGSTIYF. The rearrangement links TRBV12-3 or TRBV12-4 to TRBJ1-3; 7 bases fit TRBD1. CDR3 length equals 14 residues.

At least ten counts were recorded for this clonotype. This chain uses TRBV7-9 with TRBJ2-3, with TRBD2 matching over 12 bases. There are 14 residues in the CDR3. Germline CDR1 reads SEHNR; CDR2 reads FQNEAQ (reference sequence). V shed 5 bases, J shed 4 bases, and the junction held 1 base outside the gene matches. The CDR3 coding sequence is TGTGCCAGCAGCCCTAGCGGGAGGGCAGATACGCAGTATTTT. It codes for CASSPSGRADTQYF.

The chain links TRBV7-9 to TRBJ2-7; D possibly uses TRBD1 or TRBD2 (5 bases each). Trimming took off 3 bases at V and 0 bases at J, with 9 bases between the two ends. This CDR3 has 14 residues. Germline-derived CDR1 and CDR2 are SEHNR and FQNEAQ (reference sequence). The CDR3 nucleotides read TGTGCCAGCAGCTTTAAGGGGAGCTCCTACGAGCAGTACTTC. Translated: CASSFKGSSYEQYF.

This clonotype was found many times. V and J are TRBV27 and TRBJ2-7; TRBD2 matches 13 bases. CDR1 and CDR2 (germline): MNHEY, SMNVEV (reference sequence). The junction had 15 bases not matched to a gene; V was cut back by 6 bases and J by 7 bases. CDR3 length: 17 amino acids. CDR3 protein: CASSDNALAGGPGEQYF. DNA for the CDR3: TGTGCCAGCAGCGACAATGCACTAGCGGGAGGGCCGGGGGAGCAGTACTTC.

The sample holds many counts of this clonotype. The chain uses TRBV15 and TRBJ2-5, with D uncertain. The V end was cut by 2 bases, the J end by 5 bases, with 18 bases between. Germline CDR1 reads LNHNV; CDR2 reads YYDKDF (reference sequence). CDR3 length equals 16 residues. The CDR3 sequence is CATSRSEDTQAETQYF. The CDR3 coding sequence is TGTGCCACCAGCAGATCGGAAGACACCCAGGCGGAGACCCAGTACTTC.

This clonotype was recorded a few times. The chain is built from TRBV10-3 and TRBJ2-7, with D possibly being TRBD1 or TRBD2 (6 bases each). CDR1 and CDR2 (germline): ENHRY, SYGVKD. The CDR3 is made up of 13 amino acids. Trimming removed 10 bases from V and 2 bases from J, with 15 bases in between. The DNA for the CDR3 is TGTGCCAGCGGGACAAGGGGAACCTACGAGCAGTACTTC. Encoded protein: CASGTRGTYEQYF.

In its sample, this clonotype was seen many times. The genes are TRBV7-2 and TRBJ1-2, with unresolved D. CDR1 and CDR2 from the germline V gene are SGHTA and FQGNSA. V dropped 0 bases and J dropped 1 base, with 9 bases sitting between them. The CDR3 has 15 residues. CDR3 nucleotide sequence: TGTGCCAGCAGCTTAGCGTCGAGGGTTAACTATGGCTACACCTTC. It encodes CASSLASRVNYGYTF.

In its sample, this clonotype was seen many times. Mismatch with germline at one junction end may stem from a read error. The V and J genes are TRBV28 and TRBJ2-5; D is undetermined. CDR1 and CDR2 from the germline V gene are MDHEN and SYDVKM. There are 12 residues in the CDR3. The CDR3 DNA follows: TGTGCCAGCAGTTTCCCCTTTGAGAACCAGTACTTC. Its protein is CASSFPFENQYF.

This clonotype was found many times. The V gene is TRBV3-1, the J gene TRBJ2-5, with 8 bases identical to TRBD2. The CDR3 is 14 residues long. Trimming took 0 bases from V and 3 from J; bases not matched to a gene: 0. The V gene's germline CDR1 is LGHDT and CDR2 YNNKEL (reference sequence). CDR3 nucleotide sequence: TGTGCCAGCAGCCAAGAACTAGCGGAAGAGACCCAGTACTTC. Translation: CASSQELAEETQYF.

This clonotype was seen at least ten times. The chain carries TRBV18 and TRBJ2-7; 8 nucleotides agree with TRBD1. The germline gives CDR1 KGHSH, CDR2 LQKENI. The CDR3 has 12 amino acids. V trimming: 4 bases; J trimming: 7 bases; junction bases outside the gene matches: 3. DNA of the CDR3: TGTGCCAGCTCACAAACAGGGGGTGAGCAGTACTTC. Protein product: CASSQTGGEQYF.